The clone carrying this T cell receptor beta chain came up a few times. Cohort 3 recovered donors had two negative PCRs, clearance, or symptom resolution. Measured with immunoSEQ multiplex PCR; TCRdb has only the in-frame clones, and not every one. The sample lists about 160,000 clones; roughly 90% were seen once. The germline CDR1 and CDR2 sequences are SGHTA and FQGTGA. The V gene lost 6 bases and the J gene lost 4 bases, with 12 bases spanning the gap. The CDR3 has 13 amino acids. These data come from a study of blood T cell repertoires in COVID-19. This rearrangement joins TRBV7-3 to TRBJ1-2, with D unclear. The sequence came from a woman between 50 and 59 years old who had recovered from COVID-19. What was sequenced was PBMCs or T cells enriched from blood (not recorded which). CDR3 bases: TGTGCCAGCAGTTTCGAGGGAGTCTATGGCTACACCTTC. It codes for CASSFEGVYGYTF. The whole variable domain, remainder taken from reference TRBV7-3 and TRBJ1-2, is GAGVSQTPSNKVTEKGKYVELRCDPISGHTALYWYRQSLGQGPEFLIYFQGTGAADDSGLPNDRFFAVRPEGSVSTLKIQRTERGDSAVYLCASSFEGVYGYTFGSGTRLTVV.